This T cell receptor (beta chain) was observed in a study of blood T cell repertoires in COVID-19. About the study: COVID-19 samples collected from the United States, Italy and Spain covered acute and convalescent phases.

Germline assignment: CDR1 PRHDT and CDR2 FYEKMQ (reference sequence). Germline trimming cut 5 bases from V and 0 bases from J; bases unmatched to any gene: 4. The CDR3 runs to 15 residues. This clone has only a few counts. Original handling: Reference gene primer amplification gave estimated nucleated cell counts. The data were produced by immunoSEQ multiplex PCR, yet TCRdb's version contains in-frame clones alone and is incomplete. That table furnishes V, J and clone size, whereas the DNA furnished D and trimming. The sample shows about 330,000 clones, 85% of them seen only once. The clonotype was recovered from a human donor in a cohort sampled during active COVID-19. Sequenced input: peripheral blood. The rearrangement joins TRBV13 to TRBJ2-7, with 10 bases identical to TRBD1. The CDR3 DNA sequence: TGTGCCAGCAGCACCCGGACAGGGGGCTCCTACGAGCAGTACTTC. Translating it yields CASSTRTGGSYEQYF.